The 8 T cell receptor beta chains listed next were all sequenced from one sample in a study of identical twins. One entry per CDR3 protein, called by TCRdb with MiXCR from the 5' RACE reads. This sample has about 1.7 million distinct CDR3 sequences, with around 33% found just once. Sequenced material: cord blood. The origin of the receptors is a newborn girl in good health.

The chain joins TRBV28 to TRBJ2-5, with a possible D match to TRBD1 (6 bases). Germline V gene lookup returns CDR1 MDHEN and CDR2 SYDVKM. This CDR3 is 16 amino acids long. V lost 2 bases to trimming and J lost 11 bases, with 24 bases between them. DNA for the CDR3: TGTGCCAGCAGTTTAGCCGGGACACCTTCCTACAATGAGCAGTACTTC. Amino acids: CASSLAGTPSYNEQYF.

The table lists this clonotype with many counts. The chain carries TRBV5-1 and TRBJ1-2, with 7 bases matching TRBD1. This CDR3 is 17 amino acids long. Germline loops: CDR1 SGHRS, CDR2 YFSETQ. The junction had 14 bases not matched to a gene; V was cut back by 4 bases and J by 2 bases. In nucleotides, the CDR3 is TGCGCCAGCAGCCCCGGACAGGACAGGCCGCTCAACTATGGCTACACCTTC. This sequence encodes CASSPGQDRPLNYGYTF.

This clonotype showed up just once. The chain uses TRBV5-5 and TRBJ1-1, with unresolved D. V was trimmed by 5 bases and J by 0 bases, leaving 20 bases between them. The germline gives CDR1 SGHKS, CDR2 YYEKEE (reference sequence). This CDR3 is built from 17 residues. CDR3 coding DNA: TGTGCCAGCAGACCTATCGCCGGACGGACCATGAACACTGAAGCTTTCTTT. It yields the protein CASRPIAGRTMNTEAFF.

This clonotype was seen many times. At one end the junction does not follow the germline gene, possibly because of a read error. The rearrangement links TRBV19 to TRBJ1-1; TRBD1 might be the D (6 bases). Looked up from germline, CDR1 is LNHDA and CDR2 is SQIVND (reference sequence). The CDR3 covers 13 residues. The DNA of the CDR3 is TGTGCCAGCAGTATACAGGGCAACACTGAAGCTTTCTTT. It translates to CASSIQGNTEAFF.

The J gene is TRBJ1-2, the V gene TRBV9; 7 nucleotides line up with TRBD1. Unmatched junction bases numbered 13, after V lost 3 bases and J lost 5 bases. The germline CDR1 and CDR2 sequences are SGDLS and YYNGEE. This CDR3 region has 16 residues. The CDR3 nucleotides read TGTGCCAGCAGCGCACTCCGACAGGGATCAGGGTATGGCTACACCTTC. Translating it yields CASSALRQGSGYGYTF.

This chain links TRBV20-1 with TRBJ1-5, with TRBD1 matching over 7 bases. The CDR3 spans 13 residues. Germline V gene sequence: CDR1 DFQATT, CDR2 SNEGSKA (reference sequence). After removal of 5 bases from V and 4 bases from J, the junction contained 5 bases not matched to a gene. The CDR3 DNA sequence: TGCAGTGCTGGAACAGGGGTGAATCAGCCCCAGCATTTT. Translated, it gives CSAGTGVNQPQHF.

This chain joins TRBV3-1 and TRBJ2-1, with TRBD2 identical over 9 bases. CDR3 size: 15 residues. Germline V gene lookup returns CDR1 LGHDT and CDR2 YNNKEL (reference sequence). V lost 5 bases, J lost 6 bases, and 8 bases stayed unmatched. The CDR3, as DNA: TGTGCCAGCAGCTACACGCGGGAGGGCCGCAATGAGCAGTTCTTC. The encoded protein is CASSYTREGRNEQFF.

The chain uses TRBV20-1 and TRBJ2-7; TRBD1 agrees at 7 bases. CDR1 and CDR2 (germline): DFQATT, SNEGSKA (reference sequence). This CDR3 contains 12 residues. CDR3 DNA: TGCAGCTTACCGGGACAGTCCTACGAGCAGTACTTC. This translates into CSLPGQSYEQYF.